The 9 T cell receptor beta chains below come from one sample, sequenced in a study of identifying expanded T cells in peripheral blood (dated by TCRdb to about 2019). Library method: the immunoSEQ multiplex PCR assay. TCRdb mirrors the immuneACCESS table, restricted to in-frame sequences. Some clones are absent from its copies; in checked studies, under half trace to an unresolved V gene, and the reason for the others is unknown. The table for this sample lists around 100,000 clones; approximately 89% of them were counted only once. The ten largest clones represent 5% to 6.5% of the sample. The sample comprised blood. The receptors derive from a person aged 18 to 75 in good health.

CDR3 sequence reads: CASSITGLGSGNTIYF. Here the CDR3 DNA reads TGTGCCAGCAGCATAACAGGATTGGGGTCTGGAAACACCATATATTTT. V gene TRBV9 combines with J gene TRBJ1-3, with a tentative D call TRBD1 (5 bases). Trimming cost V 4 bases and J 1 base, with 15 bases left between them. The CDR3 length is 16 residues. Germline lookup yields CDR1 SGDLS and CDR2 YYNGEE.

This sequence joins TRBV6-5 and TRBJ2-5, with TRBD1 as a possible D gene (6 bases). This CDR3 spans 15 amino acids. Trimming pared 3 bases from V and 1 base from J, leaving 12 bases between. Germline V CDR1 and CDR2: MNHEY, SVGAGI. DNA for the CDR3: TGTGCCAGCAGTTATTACAGGGTAACCCAAGAGACCCAGTACTTC. Protein: CASSYYRVTQETQYF.

The chain uses TRBV30 and TRBJ1-5; D is undetermined. CDR3 size: 14 residues. CDR1 and CDR2 from the germline V gene are GTSNPN and SVGIG (reference sequence). V dropped 2 bases and J dropped 2 bases, with 10 bases sitting between them. This CDR3 reads CAWSRTNGNQPQHF. The CDR3 region has the DNA TGTGCCTGGAGTAGGACTAATGGCAATCAGCCCCAGCATTTT.

This clone was counted a few times. CDR3: CASELWGDVGRVRFF. Here the CDR3 DNA reads TGTGCCAGCGAACTATGGGGAGACGTTGGCAGGGTAAGGTTCTTC. V and J are TRBV5-4 and TRBJ2-1, with D perhaps being TRBD1 or TRBD2 (5 bases each). The V gene's germline CDR1 is SGHNT and CDR2 YYREEE (reference sequence). This CDR3 spans 15 amino acids. With 7 bases removed from V and 15 bases from J, the gap between germline ends came to 29 bases.

The chain joins TRBV28 to TRBJ1-4; D ambiguous. CDR1 MDHEN and CDR2 SYDVKM come from the germline V gene. The CDR3 has 15 amino acids. V dropped 6 bases and J dropped 4 bases, with 15 bases sitting between them. The CDR3 is CASSSLGANNEKLFF. In nucleotides, the CDR3 is TGTGCCAGCAGCTCACTCGGTGCCAATAATGAAAAACTGTTTTTT.

The chain combines TRBV30 with TRBJ1-5; 7 positions match TRBD1. The length of the CDR3 is 16 residues. Trimming removed 5 bases from V and 0 bases from J; junction bases left unmatched: 10. Germline V gene data show CDR1 as GTSNPN and CDR2 as SVGIG (reference sequence). CDR3 coding DNA: TGTGCCTGGTCAACCGGGACAGAGAATAGCAATCAGCCCCAGCATTTT. It codes for CAWSTGTENSNQPQHF. The variable domain in full, completed from reference TRBV30 and TRBJ1-5, reads SQTIHQWPATLVQPVGSPLSLECTVEGTSNPNLYWYRQAAGRGLQLLFYSVGIGQISSEVPQNLSASRPQDRQFILSSKKLLLSDSGFYLCAWSTGTENSNQPQHFGDGTRLSIL.

The chain has TRBV4-1 and TRBJ2-7, with D perhaps matching TRBD2 (6 bases). Per germline, CDR1 MGHRA and CDR2 YSYEKL. This CDR3 has 14 residues. V shed 1 base and J shed 2 bases, with 9 bases lying between them. CDR3 residues: CASSQAGETYEQYF. The CDR3, as DNA: TGCGCCAGCAGCCAAGCGGGGGAGACCTACGAGCAGTACTTC.

This chain joins TRBV2 and TRBJ1-5; D gene unclear. Germline V lookup: CDR1 SNHLY, CDR2 FYNNEI. With 8 bases removed from V and 2 bases from J, the gap between germline ends came to 13 bases. This CDR3 comprises 14 residues. The CDR3: CASLRPGGNQPQHF. The CDR3 DNA sequence: TGTGCCAGCCTCCGGCCCGGGGGCAATCAGCCCCAGCATTTT.

The CDR3 DNA reads TGTGCCAGTAGTGACCGGCGACAGGCGGTGGTTTCACCCCTCCACTTT. This translates into CASSDRRQAVVSPLHF. The chain joins TRBV19 to TRBJ1-6, with a tentative D call TRBD1 (6 bases). Germline V lookup: CDR1 LNHDA, CDR2 SQIVND (reference sequence). The CDR3 sequence is 16 residues long. V was trimmed by 5 bases and J by 9 bases, leaving 20 bases between them.